Described below is a single TCR beta chain sequence and its context. Germline V gene lookup returns CDR1 SNHLY and CDR2 FYNNEI. This CDR3 has 17 residues. This sample is drawn from a study of monozygotic twins with inflammatory bowel disease. TCRdb reprocessed the 5' RACE reads, with one entry per CDR3 protein and no DNA. This table lists 310,000 or so distinct CDR3 sequences. The sequencing input was blood. The J gene is TRBJ2-3, the V gene TRBV2. This clonotype was obtained from a human donor with ulcerative colitis or Crohn's disease, or a healthy co-twin of an affected twin (not recorded which). The CDR3 loop reads CASSEAQMALHTDTQYF.